A selection of T cell receptor beta chains follows, all from one sample in a study of cytomegalovirus exposure and HLA in healthy donors. Only in-frame clones appear in the TCRdb table, and some are missing; sequencing was by immunoSEQ multiplex PCR. The table includes more than 95,000 clones, roughly three quarters detected once. The sequenced sample consisted of PBMCs. Receptors were obtained from a man aged 50 to 59 in good health and CMV-seropositive. Each CDR3 is given without its conserved first and last residue.

CDR3 protein: ASSLWPDYGYT
V gene: TRBV28
J gene: TRBJ1-2

CDR3 protein: ASTEQGAVEQY
V gene: TRBV2
J gene: TRBJ2-7

CDR3 protein: ASSVRVNTEAF
V gene: TRBV11-1
J gene: TRBJ1-1

CDR3 protein: ASSLRLAGDPNEQY
V gene: TRBV7-8
J gene: TRBJ2-7

CDR3 protein: ASSLQGGTADTQY
V gene: TRBV7-3
J gene: TRBJ2-3

CDR3 protein: ASNGIAGGYEQY
V gene: TRBV6-1
J gene: TRBJ2-7

CDR3 protein: ASSLNLGQAHEQF
V gene: TRBV7-8
J gene: TRBJ2-1

CDR3 protein: AWSVLGLYGYT
V gene: TRBV30
J gene: TRBJ1-2

CDR3 protein: ATRRALNEQF
V gene: TRBV7-8
J gene: TRBJ2-1

CDR3 protein: ASRAGQGIYGYT
V gene: TRBV6-1
J gene: TRBJ1-2

CDR3 protein: ASTPGSGSYEQY
V gene: TRBV19
J gene: TRBJ2-7

CDR3 protein: ASSRGLAGYNEQF
V gene: TRBV19
J gene: TRBJ2-1

CDR3 protein: ASSLTGDPNQETQY
V gene: TRBV5-1
J gene: TRBJ2-5

CDR3 protein: ASSLGQAAYNEQF
V gene: TRBV5-1
J gene: TRBJ2-1

CDR3 protein: ASSWDTDSNQPQH
V gene: TRBV6-1
J gene: TRBJ1-5

CDR3 protein: ASSVSASGAYEQY
V gene: TRBV9
J gene: TRBJ2-7

CDR3 protein: AWMAQASTEAF
V gene: TRBV30
J gene: TRBJ1-1

CDR3 protein: ASTRAGIRDTIY
V gene: TRBV6-6
J gene: TRBJ1-3

CDR3 protein: ASSPDTGGVTEAF
V gene: TRBV7-9
J gene: TRBJ1-1

CDR3 protein: ASSLGDTSGANVLT
V gene: TRBV5-1
J gene: TRBJ2-6

CDR3 protein: ASSLLGGRVDEQF
V gene: TRBV7-3
J gene: TRBJ2-1

CDR3 protein: AISPGGRRPEQY
V gene: TRBV10-3
J gene: TRBJ2-7

CDR3 protein: ASSLALGLAGEETRY
V gene: TRBV7-9
J gene: TRBJ2-5

CDR3 protein: ASSLGLAGKVEQF
V gene: TRBV7-2
J gene: TRBJ2-1

CDR3 protein: ASSLERGRGDIQY
V gene: TRBV7-9
J gene: TRBJ2-4

CDR3 protein: ASSSRLRDGNEQF
V gene: TRBV11-2
J gene: TRBJ2-1

CDR3 protein: ASHPLGQSTDTQY
V gene: TRBV7-9
J gene: TRBJ2-3

CDR3 protein: SSTTTRDRGVETQY
V gene: TRBV7-9
J gene: TRBJ2-5

CDR3 protein: ASSYGQGETQY
V gene: TRBV27
J gene: TRBJ2-5

CDR3 protein: ASSIGGGLLAGVTDTQY
V gene: TRBV19
J gene: TRBJ2-3

CDR3 protein: ASSLWGENTGELF
V gene: TRBV5-1
J gene: TRBJ2-2

CDR3 protein: AFRQGIAF
V gene: TRBV30
J gene: TRBJ1-1

CDR3 protein: ASSLGQGSTDTQY
V gene: TRBV5-4
J gene: TRBJ2-3

CDR3 protein: ASSLPPTGMAKNIQY
V gene: TRBV28
J gene: TRBJ2-4

CDR3 protein: ASSLTGDRGDTEAF
V gene: TRBV7-2
J gene: TRBJ1-1

CDR3 protein: ASTEGGTNTGELF
V gene: TRBV5-1
J gene: TRBJ2-2

CDR3 protein: ATSGGEGPADTQY
V gene: TRBV27
J gene: TRBJ2-3

CDR3 protein: ASSGLAGTSYEQY
V gene: TRBV27
J gene: TRBJ2-7

CDR3 protein: ASSQDALRQGIYEQY
V gene: TRBV4-1
J gene: TRBJ2-7

CDR3 protein: ASSVARQGGLARDNEQF
V gene: TRBV9
J gene: TRBJ2-1

CDR3 protein: SAGDSGYEQY
V gene: TRBV29-1
J gene: TRBJ2-7

CDR3 protein: ASSEGTGAHQPQH
V gene: TRBV5-1
J gene: TRBJ1-5

CDR3 protein: ASSGGGMNEQF
V gene: TRBV10-1
J gene: TRBJ2-1

CDR3 protein: AIRPGLDIADTQY
V gene: TRBV10-3
J gene: TRBJ2-3

CDR3 protein: ASSLNKYYEQY
V gene: TRBV14
J gene: TRBJ2-7

CDR3 protein: ASRDGVGELF
V gene: TRBV6-5
J gene: TRBJ2-2

CDR3 protein: ASSYSGVAATEAF
V gene: TRBV6-5
J gene: TRBJ1-1

CDR3 protein: ASSGLAIILDTQY
V gene: TRBV28
J gene: TRBJ2-3